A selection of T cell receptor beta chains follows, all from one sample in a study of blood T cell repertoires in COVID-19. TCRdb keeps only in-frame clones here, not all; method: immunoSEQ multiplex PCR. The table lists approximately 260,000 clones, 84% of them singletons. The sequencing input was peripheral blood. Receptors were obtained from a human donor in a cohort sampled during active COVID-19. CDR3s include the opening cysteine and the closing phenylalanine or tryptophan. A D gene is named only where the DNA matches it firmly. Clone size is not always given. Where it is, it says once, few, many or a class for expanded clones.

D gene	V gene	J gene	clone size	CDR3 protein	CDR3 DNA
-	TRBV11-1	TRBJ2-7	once	CASSFQGPYEQYF	TGTGCCAGCAGCTTCCAGGGCCCCTACGAGCAGTACTTC
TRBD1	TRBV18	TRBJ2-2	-	CASSPIQGARLAGELFF	TGTGCCAGCTCCCCAATACAGGGGGCGCGGCTGGCCGGGGAGCTGTTTTTT
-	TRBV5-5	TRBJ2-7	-	CASRIHGGVGYEQYF	TGTGCCAGCAGAATCCACGGGGGAGTGGGGTACGAGCAGTACTTC
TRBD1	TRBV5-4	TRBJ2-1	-	CASSLWTGGENEQFF	TGTGCCAGCAGCCTGTGGACAGGGGGCGAGAATGAGCAGTTCTTC
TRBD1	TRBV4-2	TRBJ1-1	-	CASSQVGQDRPGTEAFF	TGTGCCAGCAGCCAAGTGGGACAGGACCGACCCGGCACTGAAGCTTTCTTT
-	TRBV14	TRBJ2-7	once	CASSQGRTAYEQYF	TGTGCCAGCAGCCAAGGAAGGACAGCCTACGAGCAGTACTTC
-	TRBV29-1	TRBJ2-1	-	CSVARESHEQFF	TGCAGCGTAGCGAGGGAGTCTCATGAGCAGTTCTTC
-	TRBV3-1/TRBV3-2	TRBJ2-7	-	CASSQRGSSDEQYF	TGTGCCAGCAGCCAACGGGGGTCCAGTGACGAGCAGTACTTC
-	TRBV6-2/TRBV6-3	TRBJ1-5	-	CASSYPGFNQPQHF	TGTGCCAGCAGTTATCCCGGGTTCAATCAGCCCCAGCATTTT
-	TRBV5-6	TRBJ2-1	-	CASSLDSTEEKNEQFF	TGTGCCAGCAGCTTGGATTCTACGGAGGAAAAGAATGAGCAGTTCTTC
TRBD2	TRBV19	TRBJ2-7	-	CASSMGTSPSREQYF	TGTGCCAGTAGTATGGGGACTAGTCCTTCTCGAGAGCAGTACTTC
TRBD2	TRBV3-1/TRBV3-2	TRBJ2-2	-	CASSQDKRLAGDTGELFF	TGTGCCAGCAGCCAAGATAAACGACTAGCGGGAGACACCGGGGAGCTGTTTTTT
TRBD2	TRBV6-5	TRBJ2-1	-	CASSFSLADYNEQFF	TGTGCCAGCAGTTTCTCACTAGCGGACTACAATGAGCAGTTCTTC
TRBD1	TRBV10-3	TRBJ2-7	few	CAISRGQFDEQYF	TGTGCCATCAGTAGGGGACAGTTCGACGAGCAGTACTTC
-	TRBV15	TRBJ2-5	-	CATSASGGSQETQYF	TGTGCCACCAGCGCCAGTGGTGGCAGCCAAGAGACCCAGTACTTC
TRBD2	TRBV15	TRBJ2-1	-	CATSRGSRGVHNEQFF	TGTGCCACCAGCAGAGGCTCGCGGGGGGTCCACAATGAGCAGTTCTTC
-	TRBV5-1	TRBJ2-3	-	CASSPQGGTQYF	TGCGCCAGCAGCCCGCAGGGGGGTACGCAGTATTTT
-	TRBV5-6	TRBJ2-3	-	CASSGVAKSSTDTQYF	TGTGCCAGCAGCGGGGTAGCGAAATCTAGCACAGATACGCAGTATTTT
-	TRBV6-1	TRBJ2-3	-	CASSDLSTDTQYF	TGTGCCAGCAGTGATCTCAGCACAGATACGCAGTATTTT
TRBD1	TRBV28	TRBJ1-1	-	CASSLVVVTGGAFF	TGTGCCAGCAGTTTAGTTGTTGTGACAGGGGGAGCTTTCTTT
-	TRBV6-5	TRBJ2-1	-	CASSYSTVSYNEQFF	TGTGCCAGCAGTTACTCGACAGTTTCCTACAATGAGCAGTTCTTC
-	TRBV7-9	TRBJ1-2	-	CASTFQRRFGYTF	TGTGCCAGCACCTTCCAGAGGCGGTTCGGCTACACCTTC
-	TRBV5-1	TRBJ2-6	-	CASSPGGTALSGANVLTF	TGCGCCAGCAGCCCTGGCGGGACAGCCCTATCTGGGGCCAACGTCCTGACTTTC
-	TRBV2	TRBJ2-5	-	CASSEHQPTLVGETQYF	TGTGCCAGCAGTGAGCACCAACCCACCCTCGTCGGAGAGACCCAGTACTTC
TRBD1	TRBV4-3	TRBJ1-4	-	CASSHYRGTNEKLFF	TGCGCCAGCAGCCATTACAGGGGAACTAATGAAAAACTGTTTTTT
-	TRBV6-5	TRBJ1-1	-	CASSYSSQGNEAFF	TGTGCCAGCAGTTACTCGAGTCAGGGTAATGAAGCTTTCTTT
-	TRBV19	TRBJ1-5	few	CASSISGFQPQHF	TGTGCCAGTAGTATATCAGGGTTCCAGCCCCAGCATTTT
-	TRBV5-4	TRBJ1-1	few	CASSLDSNTEAFF	TGTGCCAGCAGCCTGGACAGTAACACTGAAGCTTTCTTT
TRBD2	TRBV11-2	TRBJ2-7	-	CASSPRLAGSEYF	TGTGCCAGCAGCCCAAGACTAGCGGGAAGTGAGTACTTC
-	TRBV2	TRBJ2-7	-	CASRRDLPDYEQYF	TGTGCCAGCAGGAGGGACTTACCAGACTACGAGCAGTACTTC
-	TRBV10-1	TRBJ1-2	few	CASPAGAGYTF	TGCGCCAGTCCAGCAGGGGCTGGCTACACCTTC
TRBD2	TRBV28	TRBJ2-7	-	CASSPRPGLAVAYEQYF	TGTGCCAGCAGTCCTAGGCCGGGACTAGCGGTTGCCTACGAGCAGTACTTC
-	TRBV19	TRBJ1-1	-	CASSIGRGLNTEAFF	TGTGCCAGTAGTATAGGCCGGGGGTTGAACACTGAAGCTTTCTTT
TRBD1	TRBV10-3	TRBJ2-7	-	CAISGGTGANYEQYF	TGTGCCATCAGTGGGGGGACAGGGGCCAACTACGAGCAGTACTTC
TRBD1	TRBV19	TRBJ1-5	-	CAAKDRGDRSNQPQHF	TGTGCCGCTAAGGACAGGGGGGATAGGAGCAATCAGCCCCAGCATTTT
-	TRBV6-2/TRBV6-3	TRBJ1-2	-	CASSYSRAVDITF	TGTGCCAGCAGTTACTCGAGGGCGGTCGACATCACCTTC
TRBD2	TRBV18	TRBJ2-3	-	CASSPQKTSVLTDTQYF	TGTGCCAGCTCACCACAGAAAACTAGCGTTCTCACAGATACGCAGTATTTT
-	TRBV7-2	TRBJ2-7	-	CASSLGGGKNYEQYF	TGTGCCAGCAGCTTAGGCGGGGGCAAAAACTACGAGCAGTACTTC
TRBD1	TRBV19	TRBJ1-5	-	CASIPQGQGTQPQHF	TGTGCCAGCATCCCCCAGGGACAGGGGACTCAGCCCCAGCATTTT
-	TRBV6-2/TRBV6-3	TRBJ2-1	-	CASSYPGGFDEQFF	TGTGCCAGCAGTTATCCCGGAGGGTTCGATGAGCAGTTCTTC
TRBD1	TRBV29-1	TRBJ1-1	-	CSGNRGGTEAFF	TGCAGCGGAAACAGGGGTGGCACTGAAGCTTTCTTT
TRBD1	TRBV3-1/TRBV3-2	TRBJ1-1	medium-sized	CASSPGRLDRGPEAFF	TGTGCCAGCAGCCCAGGAAGATTGGACAGGGGCCCTGAAGCTTTCTTT
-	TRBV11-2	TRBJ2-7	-	CASSLYRDNREQYF	TGTGCCAGCAGCTTGTACCGGGACAATCGGGAGCAGTACTTC
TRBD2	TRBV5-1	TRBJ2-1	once	CASSFGLAGDNEQFF	TGCGCCAGCAGCTTCGGACTAGCGGGAGACAATGAGCAGTTCTTC
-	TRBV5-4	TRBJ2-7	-	CASSLQGPFYEQYF	TGTGCCAGCAGCTTGCAGGGCCCTTTTTACGAGCAGTACTTC